Included here is one TCR beta chain sequence, with context. Germline and junction disagree at one end, which may indicate a read error. The data originate from a study of blood T cell repertoires in COVID-19. At the level of the study: PBMCs, B-cell-depleted T cells, or T cells provided the cDNA or gDNA that made up the material.

The CDR3 has 15 amino acids. Germline loops: CDR1 SSHAT, CDR2 FNYEAQ (reference sequence). TCRdb's copy holds only in-frame clones and misses some; the assay was immunoSEQ multiplex PCR. The repertoire includes roughly 72,000 clones, 75% to 85% of them detected once, and roughly 5% sits in the top ten. The V and J genes are TRBV7-7 and TRBJ2-1; 7 nucleotides line up with TRBD2. Sequencing input: peripheral blood. This clonotype originated in a woman older than 75 with active or convalescent COVID-19. For the CDR3, the DNA is TGTGCTAGCAGCTTGGTGGCTAGCGGCTCCAATGAGCAGTTCTTC. The encoded protein is CASSLVASGSNEQFF.